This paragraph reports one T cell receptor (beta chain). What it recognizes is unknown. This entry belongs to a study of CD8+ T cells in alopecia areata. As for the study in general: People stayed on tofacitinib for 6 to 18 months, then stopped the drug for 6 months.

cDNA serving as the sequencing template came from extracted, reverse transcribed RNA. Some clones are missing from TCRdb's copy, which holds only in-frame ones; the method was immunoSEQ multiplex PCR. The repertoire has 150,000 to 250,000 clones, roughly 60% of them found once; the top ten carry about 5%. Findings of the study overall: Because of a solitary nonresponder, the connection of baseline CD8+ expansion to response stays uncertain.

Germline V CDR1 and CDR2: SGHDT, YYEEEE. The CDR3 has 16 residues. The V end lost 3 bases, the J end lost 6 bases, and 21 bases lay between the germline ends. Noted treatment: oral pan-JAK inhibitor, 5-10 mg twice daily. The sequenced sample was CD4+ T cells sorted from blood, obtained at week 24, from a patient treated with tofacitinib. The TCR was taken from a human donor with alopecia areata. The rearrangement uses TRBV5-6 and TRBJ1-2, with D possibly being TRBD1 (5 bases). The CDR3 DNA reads TGTGCCAGCAGCTGGGGGAGAGGGGACCGAAGACATGGCTACACCTTC. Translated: CASSWGRGDRRHGYTF. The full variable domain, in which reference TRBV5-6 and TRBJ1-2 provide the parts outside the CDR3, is DAGVTQSPTHLIKTRGQQVTLRCSPKSGHDTVSWYQQALGQGPQFIFQYYEEEERQRGNFPDRFSGHQFPNYSSELNVNALLLGDSALYLCASSWGRGDRRHGYTFGSGTRLTVV.